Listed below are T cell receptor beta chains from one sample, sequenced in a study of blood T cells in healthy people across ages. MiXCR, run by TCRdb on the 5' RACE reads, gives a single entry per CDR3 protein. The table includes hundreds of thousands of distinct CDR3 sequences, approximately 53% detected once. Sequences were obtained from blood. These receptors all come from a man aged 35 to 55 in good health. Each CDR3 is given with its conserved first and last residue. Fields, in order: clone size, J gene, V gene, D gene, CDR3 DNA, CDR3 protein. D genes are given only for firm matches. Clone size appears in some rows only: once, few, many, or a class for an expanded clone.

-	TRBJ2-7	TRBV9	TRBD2	TGTGCCAGCAGCGTAGAGGCGGGAGGGTCGTCCTACGAGCAGTACTTC	CASSVEAGGSSYEQYF
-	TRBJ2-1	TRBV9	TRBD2	TGTGCCAGCAGCTCCGGAGGTAGCGGGGGGTTGGGGGAGCAGTTCTTC	CASSSGGSGGLGEQFF
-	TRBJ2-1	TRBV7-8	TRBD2	TGTGCCAGCAGGCCGGGACTACCCTCATACAATGAGCAGTTCTTC	CASRPGLPSYNEQFF
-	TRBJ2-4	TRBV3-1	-	TGTGCCAGCAGCCAGGCACAGGGAAATGCGGTAAACATTCAGTACTTC	CASSQAQGNAVNIQYF
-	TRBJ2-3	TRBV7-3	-	TGTGCCAGCAGCTTAATGGCCCAGCTGGGGACAGATACGCAGTATTTT	CASSLMAQLGTDTQYF
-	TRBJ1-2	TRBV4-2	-	TGTGCCAGCAGCCCCAGGCCGGAGACAGGCTATGGCTACACCTTC	CASSPRPETGYGYTF
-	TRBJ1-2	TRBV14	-	TGTGCCACCCAAGACAGGCCCGGCTATGGCTACACCTTC	CATQDRPGYGYTF
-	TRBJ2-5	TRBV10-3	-	TGTGCCATCAGTGAGTCCGCAGACCTAGGAGAGACCCAGTACTTC	CAISESADLGETQYF
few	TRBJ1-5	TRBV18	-	TGTGCCAGCTCCCCACCGGGGGTCAATCAGCCCCAGCATTTT	CASSPPGVNQPQHF
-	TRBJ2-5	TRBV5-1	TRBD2	TGCGCCAGCCAACTCAGTACTAGCGGGAGACGAGAGACCCAGTACTTC	CASQLSTSGRRETQYF
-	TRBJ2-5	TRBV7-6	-	TGTACCAGCAGCAGCAGCCAGACCCAGTACTTC	CTSSSSQTQYF
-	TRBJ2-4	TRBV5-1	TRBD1	TGCGCCAGCAGCTCCGGACAGGGTCCCGGCATTCAGTACTTC	CASSSGQGPGIQYF
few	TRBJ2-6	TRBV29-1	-	TGCAGCGTCTCGGGGCTCTCTGGGGCCAACGTCCTGACTTTC	CSVSGLSGANVLTF
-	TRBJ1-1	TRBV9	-	TGTGCCAGCAGCCCAGACTTTCGGGAAGCTTTCTTT	CASSPDFREAFF
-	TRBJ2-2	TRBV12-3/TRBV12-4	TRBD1	TGTGCCAGCAGTTTATTGCAGGGGGCGTCCGGGGAGCTGTTTTTT	CASSLLQGASGELFF
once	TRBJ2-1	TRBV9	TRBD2	TGTGCCAGCAGCGTAGAAGGGACTAGCGCTAACGAGCAGTTCTTC	CASSVEGTSANEQFF
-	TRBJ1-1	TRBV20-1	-	TGCAGTGCTAGCCCCCGCCAGGGTGGAGAAGCTTTCTTT	CSASPRQGGEAFF
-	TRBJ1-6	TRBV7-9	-	TGTGCCAGCAGCTTATCCGCCGAAACCCTCCACTTT	CASSLSAETLHF
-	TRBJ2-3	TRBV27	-	TGTGCCAGCAGTTTAGAGGGTCCCCCTGACAGGCCTAGCACAGATACGCAGTATTTT	CASSLEGPPDRPSTDTQYF
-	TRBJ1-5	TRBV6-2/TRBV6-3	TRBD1	TGTGCCAGCAGTCAAAGACAGGGAGTCCAGCCCCAGCATTTT	CASSQRQGVQPQHF
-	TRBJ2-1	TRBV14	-	TGTGCCAGCAGCCAGCTCAAGTACAATGAGCAGTTCTTC	CASSQLKYNEQFF
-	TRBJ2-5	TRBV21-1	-	TGTGCCAGCAGCAAAATCGAGGAGAACCCGGCAGAGACCCAGTACTTC	CASSKIEENPAETQYF
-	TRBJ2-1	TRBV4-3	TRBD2	TGCGCCAGCAGCCAAGGGAGGACTAGCGGGGGGGAGCAGTTCTTC	CASSQGRTSGGEQFF
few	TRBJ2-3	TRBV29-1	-	TGCAGCGTTACCGCGATAGGCACAGATACGCAGTATTTT	CSVTAIGTDTQYF
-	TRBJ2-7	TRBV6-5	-	TGTGCCAGCAGTTTTAAGACATTCTCCTACGAGCAGTACTTC	CASSFKTFSYEQYF
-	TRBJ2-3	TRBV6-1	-	TGTGCCAGCAGTGAAGAGGTTACGCAGTATTTT	CASSEEVTQYF
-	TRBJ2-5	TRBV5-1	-	TGCGCCAGCAGCTTGGGGGGACGGTGGTACCAAGAGACCCAGTACTTC	CASSLGGRWYQETQYF
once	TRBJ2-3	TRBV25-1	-	TGTGCCAGCAGTGATCCCCTTGGGAGCACAGATACGCAGTATTTT	CASSDPLGSTDTQYF
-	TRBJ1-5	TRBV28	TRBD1	TGTGCCAGCAGCCGGGGGACAGCCAATCAGCCCCAGCATTTT	CASSRGTANQPQHF
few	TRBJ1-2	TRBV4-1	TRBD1	TGCGCCAGCAGCTCGGGACAGGCAGCCTATGGCTACACCTTC	CASSSGQAAYGYTF
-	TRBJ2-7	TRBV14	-	TGTGCCAGCAGCCAAGTCCAGGTCGGGGTCGAGCAGTACTTC	CASSQVQVGVEQYF
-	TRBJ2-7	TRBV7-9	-	TGTGCCAGCAGCGGACAAAAGGACGGGGTCGACTATAGCTCCTACGAGCAGTACTTC	CASSGQKDGVDYSSYEQYF
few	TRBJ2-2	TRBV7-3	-	TGTGCCAGCAGTTGGACGGGCACCGGGGAGCTGTTTTTT	CASSWTGTGELFF
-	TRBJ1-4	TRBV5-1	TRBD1	TGCGCCAGCAGCTTGCTCGGGGGACAGGGAAAACTGTTTTTT	CASSLLGGQGKLFF
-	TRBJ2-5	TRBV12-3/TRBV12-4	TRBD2	TGTGCCAGCAGCTCCCGCCGGATACTAGCGGGGGGGCAAGAGACCCAGTACTTC	CASSSRRILAGGQETQYF
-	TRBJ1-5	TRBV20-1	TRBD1	TGCAGTGCTAGTTCGGGACAGGGCTATCAGCCCCAGCATTTT	CSASSGQGYQPQHF
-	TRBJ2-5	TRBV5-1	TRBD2	TGCGCCAGCAGCTTCACTAGCGGGAGTAGGGGAGAGACCCAGTACTTC	CASSFTSGSRGETQYF
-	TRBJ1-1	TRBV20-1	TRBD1	TGCAGTGCTACTCCGCCGAACAGGGGTGCGGTGGAAGCTTTCTTT	CSATPPNRGAVEAFF
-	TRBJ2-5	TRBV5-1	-	TGCGCCAGCAGCTCGGGGGGCCGGGGACGGCAAGAGACCCAGTACTTC	CASSSGGRGRQETQYF
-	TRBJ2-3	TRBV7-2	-	TGTGCCAGCTCCCCGTGGGGGAAAGATACGCAGTATTTT	CASSPWGKDTQYF
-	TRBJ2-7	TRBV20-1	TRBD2	TGCAGTGCTAGAGTGACTAGCGGGAGATTGAAACCCTACGAGCAGTACTTC	CSARVTSGRLKPYEQYF
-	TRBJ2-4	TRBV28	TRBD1	TGTGCCAGCAGTAACCCTACAGGGGACATTCAGTACTTC	CASSNPTGDIQYF
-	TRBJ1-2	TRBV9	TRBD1	TGTGCCAGCAGCGCAGGGGGTTTCGGCTACACCTTC	CASSAGGFGYTF
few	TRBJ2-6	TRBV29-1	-	TGCAGCGTGAACCCAACTGGGGCCAACGTCCTGACTTTC	CSVNPTGANVLTF
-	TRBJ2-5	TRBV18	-	TGTGCCAGCTCACCATCGGGCGAGACCCAGTACTTC	CASSPSGETQYF
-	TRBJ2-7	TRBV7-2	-	TGTGCCAGCAGCTTCCCAGGACTCGGCTACGAGCAGTACTTC	CASSFPGLGYEQYF
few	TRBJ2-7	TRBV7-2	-	TGTGCCAGCAGCCGTATAAGGAGCTCCTACGAGCAGTACTTC	CASSRIRSSYEQYF
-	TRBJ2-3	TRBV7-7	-	TGTGCTAGCAGCCCAGCCCGGGGTCCAGATACGCAGTATTTT	CASSPARGPDTQYF
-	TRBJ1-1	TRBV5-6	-	TGTGCCAGCAGCTTGACAGGGACAAGGTCCGCTGAAGCTTTCTTT	CASSLTGTRSAEAFF